This is a list of T cell receptor beta chains from one sample in a study of vaccination and CD4 T cells after COVID-19. These TCRs are of unknown antigen specificity. MiXCR, run by TCRdb on the PCR reads, gives a single entry per CDR3 protein. The sample lists about 14,000 distinct CDR3 sequences; just over 55% were seen once. Sequencing was carried out using CD4+ T cells from blood, cultured in vitro. Every receptor here comes from a human donor who had recovered from COVID-19. CDR3s include the opening cysteine and the closing phenylalanine or tryptophan. The D gene is left open where the match is weak. Clone size is stated in some rows and not others, as once, few, many or a class when expanded.

size: -
J: TRBJ2-7
V: TRBV6-1
D: TRBD1
CDR3: CASSSQTGGLGEQYF
DNA: TGTGCCAGCAGCTCACAGACAGGGGGCTTGGGGGAGCAGTACTTC

size: -
J: TRBJ1-1
V: TRBV11-2
D: -
CDR3: CASSPQGNTEAFF
DNA: TGTGCCAGCAGCCCGCAGGGGAACACTGAAGCTTTCTTT

size: -
J: TRBJ2-7
V: TRBV27
D: -
CDR3: CASSFLGSSEQYF
DNA: TGTGCCAGCAGTTTTCTGGGTAGCTCCGAGCAGTACTTC

size: -
J: TRBJ1-5
V: TRBV20-1
D: -
CDR3: CSVGQRDTNQPQHF
DNA: TGCAGTGTCGGACAGAGAGATACCAATCAGCCCCAGCATTTT

size: -
J: TRBJ2-5
V: TRBV12-3/TRBV12-4
D: -
CDR3: CASSTRGQETQYF
DNA: TGTGCCAGCAGTACAAGGGGCCAAGAGACCCAGTACTTC

size: -
J: TRBJ1-5
V: TRBV19
D: -
CDR3: CASSMKVGDQPQHF
DNA: TGTGCCAGTAGTATGAAGGTCGGGGATCAGCCCCAGCATTTT

size: -
J: TRBJ2-2
V: TRBV2
D: -
CDR3: CASSWLGNTGELFF
DNA: TGTGCCAGCAGTTGGCTTGGGAACACCGGGGAGCTGTTTTTT

size: -
J: TRBJ2-7
V: TRBV6-2/TRBV6-3
D: -
CDR3: CASSYSLQGNYEQYF
DNA: TGTGCCAGCAGTTACAGTCTCCAAGGAAACTACGAGCAGTACTTC

size: -
J: TRBJ2-2
V: TRBV20-1
D: -
CDR3: CSARVFTGELFF
DNA: TGCAGTGCTAGGGTTTTCACCGGGGAGCTGTTTTTT

size: -
J: TRBJ1-2
V: TRBV7-6
D: -
CDR3: CASSLERPGTNRYGYTF
DNA: TGTGCCAGCAGCTTAGAAAGACCGGGGACCAATCGCTATGGCTACACCTTC

size: -
J: TRBJ2-1
V: TRBV28
D: -
CDR3: CASSLGPTLNEQFF
DNA: TGTGCCAGCAGTTTGGGCCCCACCCTAAATGAGCAGTTCTTC

size: -
J: TRBJ1-1
V: TRBV20-1
D: -
CDR3: CSARDGPATEAFF
DNA: TGCAGTGCTAGAGATGGACCCGCCACTGAAGCTTTCTTT

size: once
J: TRBJ2-7
V: TRBV6-2/TRBV6-3
D: TRBD1
CDR3: CASRNRGQGFLSYEQYF
DNA: TGTGCCAGCAGAAACAGGGGCCAGGGTTTTCTTTCCTACGAGCAGTACTTC

size: -
J: TRBJ2-7
V: TRBV11-2
D: -
CDR3: CASSTRGSRAYEQYF
DNA: TGTGCCAGCAGCACCCGGGGTAGCAGGGCCTACGAGCAGTACTTC

size: -
J: TRBJ1-5
V: TRBV25-1
D: TRBD1
CDR3: CASSDGTVSNQPQHF
DNA: TGTGCCAGCAGTGATGGGACAGTTAGCAATCAGCCCCAGCATTTT

size: -
J: TRBJ1-2
V: TRBV5-4
D: -
CDR3: CASSPSGNYGYTF
DNA: TGTGCCAGCAGCCCCTCTGGGAACTATGGCTACACCTTC

size: few
J: TRBJ2-7
V: TRBV7-2
D: TRBD2
CDR3: CASSLADGRARNEQYF
DNA: TGTGCCAGCAGCTTAGCGGACGGGAGGGCTCGGAACGAGCAGTACTTC

size: -
J: TRBJ1-5
V: TRBV4-1
D: TRBD1
CDR3: CASSQETGGGQPQHF
DNA: TGCGCCAGCAGCCAAGAGACAGGGGGCGGTCAGCCCCAGCATTTT

size: -
J: TRBJ2-1
V: TRBV20-1
D: -
CDR3: CSARGALLRASSYNEQFF
DNA: TGCAGTGCTAGAGGAGCTCTACTCCGGGCCTCCTCCTACAATGAGCAGTTCTTC

size: -
J: TRBJ2-1
V: TRBV20-1
D: TRBD2
CDR3: CSASLWGLAGDNEQFF
DNA: TGCAGTGCTAGCTTATGGGGTCTAGCGGGAGACAATGAGCAGTTCTTC

size: -
J: TRBJ1-1
V: TRBV10-3
D: TRBD1
CDR3: CAISRTDRDTEAFF
DNA: TGTGCCATCAGCCGAACCGACAGGGACACTGAAGCTTTCTTT

size: -
J: TRBJ1-5
V: TRBV24-1
D: -
CDR3: CATSDYRADQPQHF
DNA: TGTGCCACCAGTGATTACAGGGCGGATCAGCCCCAGCATTTT

size: -
J: TRBJ2-4
V: TRBV9
D: TRBD2
CDR3: CASSVAADGGTQIQYF
DNA: TGTGCCAGCAGCGTAGCCGCGGACGGGGGGACCCAAATTCAGTACTTC

size: few
J: TRBJ2-7
V: TRBV7-2
D: TRBD2
CDR3: CASSRTSGSLYEQYF
DNA: TGTGCCAGCAGTAGGACTAGCGGGAGTCTATACGAGCAGTACTTC

size: once
J: TRBJ2-6
V: TRBV28
D: -
CDR3: CASSTRRTEGGPGANVLTF
DNA: TGTGCCAGCAGTACCCGTCGGACAGAGGGTGGTCCTGGGGCCAACGTCCTGACTTTC

size: -
J: TRBJ2-5
V: TRBV7-8
D: -
CDR3: CASSLGGLETQYF
DNA: TGTGCCAGCAGCTTAGGAGGACTCGAGACCCAGTACTTC

size: -
J: TRBJ1-1
V: TRBV6-1
D: -
CDR3: CASHGTLNTEAFF
DNA: TGTGCCAGCCACGGGACACTGAACACTGAAGCTTTCTTT

size: few
J: TRBJ1-5
V: TRBV27
D: -
CDR3: CATVRLERNQPQHF
DNA: TGTGCCACGGTCAGGTTGGAGCGGAATCAGCCCCAGCATTTT

size: -
J: TRBJ2-7
V: TRBV12-3/TRBV12-4
D: TRBD2
CDR3: CASSRGREGYEQYF
DNA: TGTGCCAGCTCTAGGGGGCGGGAGGGCTACGAGCAGTACTTC

size: -
J: TRBJ2-1
V: TRBV6-5
D: -
CDR3: CASSFRDMPRDEQFF
DNA: TGTGCCAGCAGTTTTAGGGATATGCCGAGGGATGAGCAGTTCTTC

size: -
J: TRBJ1-6
V: TRBV20-1
D: -
CDR3: CSALDRHNSPLHF
DNA: TGCAGTGCTCTGGACAGACATAATTCACCCCTCCACTTT

size: -
J: TRBJ1-2
V: TRBV5-4
D: -
CDR3: CASSGDSYGYTF
DNA: TGTGCCAGCAGCGGAGACAGCTATGGCTACACCTTC

size: -
J: TRBJ1-5
V: TRBV19
D: TRBD1
CDR3: CASSIETGSGIGFDQPQHF
DNA: TGTGCCAGTAGTATAGAGACAGGGTCCGGTATTGGGTTCGATCAGCCCCAGCATTTT

size: -
J: TRBJ1-5
V: TRBV5-1
D: -
CDR3: CASSTEVDQPQHF
DNA: TGCGCCAGCAGCACGGAGGTGGATCAGCCCCAGCATTTT

size: -
J: TRBJ2-1
V: TRBV7-2
D: -
CDR3: CASSLGLSLGYNEQFF
DNA: TGTGCCAGCAGCTTAGGGCTCTCCTTGGGCTACAATGAGCAGTTCTTC

size: -
J: TRBJ1-5
V: TRBV6-2/TRBV6-3
D: -
CDR3: CASSPTGVSGAPIQPQHF
DNA: TGTGCCAGCAGCCCAACCGGGGTATCAGGGGCGCCCATTCAGCCCCAGCATTTT

size: -
J: TRBJ2-6
V: TRBV5-1
D: -
CDR3: CASSLLSGANVLTF
DNA: TGCGCCAGCAGCCTTCTCTCTGGGGCCAACGTCCTGACTTTC

size: -
J: TRBJ2-3
V: TRBV29-1
D: -
CDR3: CSVAKGQVGDTQYF
DNA: TGCAGCGTTGCTAAGGGCCAAGTAGGAGATACGCAGTATTTT

size: few
J: TRBJ2-1
V: TRBV15
D: TRBD1
CDR3: CATSRAGTGFGNEQFF
DNA: TGTGCCACCAGCAGGGCTGGGACAGGTTTTGGGAATGAGCAGTTCTTC

size: -
J: TRBJ2-5
V: TRBV3-1
D: -
CDR3: CASSHGARETQYF
DNA: TGTGCCAGCAGCCATGGGGCTAGGGAGACCCAGTACTTC

size: few
J: TRBJ2-2
V: TRBV7-2
D: -
CDR3: CASSLGRGELFF
DNA: TGTGCCAGCAGCTTAGGACGCGGGGAGCTGTTTTTT

size: -
J: TRBJ2-5
V: TRBV15
D: -
CDR3: CATSRVSGAGETQYF
DNA: TGTGCCACCAGCAGAGTTAGCGGCGCGGGTGAGACCCAGTACTTC

size: -
J: TRBJ1-1
V: TRBV7-2
D: -
CDR3: CASSFGTLNTEAFF
DNA: TGTGCCAGCAGCTTCGGGACCCTTAACACTGAAGCTTTCTTT

size: few
J: TRBJ2-5
V: TRBV20-1
D: TRBD1
CDR3: CSAGQGPQETQYF
DNA: TGCAGTGCTGGACAGGGACCTCAAGAGACCCAGTACTTC

size: few
J: TRBJ2-7
V: TRBV6-2/TRBV6-3
D: TRBD2
CDR3: CASQPRVAGGYEQYF
DNA: TGTGCCAGCCAACCCCGGGTAGCGGGTGGGTACGAGCAGTACTTC

size: -
J: TRBJ2-7
V: TRBV20-1
D: -
CDR3: CSARAVTYEQYF
DNA: TGCAGTGCTAGAGCAGTTACCTACGAGCAGTACTTC